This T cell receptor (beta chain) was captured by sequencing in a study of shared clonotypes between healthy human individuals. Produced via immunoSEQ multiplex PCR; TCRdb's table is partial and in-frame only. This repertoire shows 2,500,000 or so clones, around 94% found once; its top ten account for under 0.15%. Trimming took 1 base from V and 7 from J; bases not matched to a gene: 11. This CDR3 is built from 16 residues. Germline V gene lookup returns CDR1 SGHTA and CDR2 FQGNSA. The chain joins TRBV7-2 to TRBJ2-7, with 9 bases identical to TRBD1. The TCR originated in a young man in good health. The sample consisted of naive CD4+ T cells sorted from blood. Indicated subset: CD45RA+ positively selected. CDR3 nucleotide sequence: TGTGCCAGCAGCTTAGAAGTAGGACAGGGGATACGGGAGCAGTACTTC. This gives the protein CASSLEVGQGIREQYF.